Below, 5 T cell receptor beta chains from the same sample are listed, as sequenced in a study of OX40 agonist ivuxolimab in advanced cancers. The method was immunoSEQ multiplex PCR; TCRdb's version includes in-frame clones alone and lacks a portion of them. The sample has under 80,000 clones; around 87% are singletons. Here the sequenced sample was CD4+ or CD8+ T cells sorted from blood, taken in a trial of the OX40 agonist ivuxolimab. All receptors derive from an adult with an advanced solid tumor such as melanoma, head and neck, liver or kidney cancer.

This chain links TRBV5-4 with TRBJ2-7, with D perhaps matching TRBD1 or TRBD2 (5 bases each). Deletions cut 0 bases from V and 3 bases from J, with 13 bases between. CDR3 length equals 15 residues. Germline loops: CDR1 SGHNT, CDR2 YYREEE (reference sequence). DNA of the CDR3: TGTGCCAGCAGCTTGGCGTCGTGGGGGTACTACGAGCAGTACTTC. Encoded protein: CASSLASWGYYEQYF. Drawing the rest from reference TRBV5-4 and TRBJ2-7, the complete variable domain is ETGVTQSPTHLIKTRGQQVTLRCSSQSGHNTVSWYQQALGQGPQFIFQYYREEENGRGNFPPRFSGLQFPNYSSELNVNALELDDSALYLCASSLASWGYYEQYFGPGTRLTVT.

The chain links TRBV5-1 to TRBJ1-1, with 7 bases matching TRBD1. This CDR3 spans 17 amino acids. Germline CDR1 SGHRS, CDR2 YFSETQ. J was trimmed by 5 bases and V by 3 bases; bases with no gene match: 16. CDR3 sequence: CASSSQGGPFERTEAFF. In DNA form, the CDR3 reads TGCGCCAGCAGCTCCCAGGGGGGACCTTTTGAAAGAACTGAAGCTTTCTTT.

The gene calls are TRBV6-5 and TRBJ1-2; weak D call: TRBD1 (6 bases). CDR3 length equals 11 residues. Trimming cost V 5 bases and J 8 bases, with 9 bases left between them. Per the germline V gene, CDR1 is MNHEY and CDR2 is SVGAGI. The CDR3 reads CASSPGTGYTF. The DNA for the CDR3 is TGTGCCAGCAGTCCCGGGACAGGCTACACCTTC.

V usage is TRBV27 and J usage is TRBJ2-7; no clear D gene. Germline V gene data show CDR1 as MNHEY and CDR2 as SMNVEV (reference sequence). CDR3 length equals 13 residues. V was shortened by 3 bases and J by 3 bases, with 9 bases between the two germline ends. The CDR3 coding sequence is TGTGCCAGCAGTTTCAAGCCTATCTACGAGCAGTACTTC. Translation: CASSFKPIYEQYF.

V is TRBV5-6 and J is TRBJ1-5; 9 bases map to TRBD1. J gave up 3 bases and V 6 bases, and 13 bases lay outside the gene matches. The CDR3 runs 17 residues. The germline V gene encodes CDR1 SGHDT and CDR2 YYEEEE. This chain's CDR3 is CASKERTGARFNQPQHF. DNA of the CDR3: TGTGCCAGCAAGGAACGGACAGGGGCACGCTTCAATCAGCCCCAGCATTTT.